This note documents a single TCR beta chain sequence. Its antigen remains unidentified. PCR amplification relied on 60 Vbeta primers (plus 13 Jbeta primers). Here immunoSEQ multiplex PCR was the method, and the copy in TCRdb shows in-frame clones only, minus some. This sample contains under 200,000 clones. This sample is drawn from a study of cytomegalovirus exposure and HLA in healthy donors. Study conclusions and caveats: Most subjects' HLA-A and HLA-B alleles were reportedly predicted from TCR beta sequences. In a later analysis, roughly 17,000 TCR beta sequences were associated with HLA alleles at 0.05 false discovery rate.

The CDR3 totals 11 residues. The germline V gene encodes CDR1 DFQATT and CDR2 SNEGSKA (reference sequence). Trimming shortened V by 1 base and J by 8 bases, and 6 bases separated the two germline ends. The sequence derives from a man aged 25 to 40 in good health and CMV-seronegative. The chain uses TRBV20-1 and TRBJ1-3; D is unclear. Sequenced input: PBMCs. CDR3 protein: CSARAVDTIYF. Here the CDR3 DNA reads TGCAGTGCTAGAGCAGTGGACACCATATATTTT.